This T cell receptor (beta chain) was profiled in a study of shared clonotypes between healthy human individuals. Clones were read by immunoSEQ multiplex PCR, and TCRdb kept only the in-frame ones, dropping some. The sample lists 2 million to 3 million clones; over 85% were seen once. The germline V gene encodes CDR1 SNHLY and CDR2 FYNNEI. Trimming took off 5 bases at V and 0 bases at J, with 10 bases between the two ends. This CDR3 comprises 14 residues. CD45RA+ naive and CD45RA-negative memory subsets were separated from CD4+ cells. This clonotype originated in a man younger than 35 in good health. The chain links TRBV2 to TRBJ1-2; D is ambiguous. The sequenced sample consisted of naive CD4+ T cells sorted from blood. Documented subset: CD45RA+ positively selected. The DNA for the CDR3 is TGTGCCAGCAGTATCCGAGATACTAACTATGGCTACACCTTC. This encodes CASSIRDTNYGYTF.